This passage covers 5 T cell receptor beta chains from one sample sequenced in a study of blood T cell repertoires in COVID-19. Measured with immunoSEQ multiplex PCR; TCRdb has only the in-frame clones, and not every one. Of fewer than 200,000 clones in the sample, 82% are singletons; the top ten hold approximately 21%. The sample was peripheral blood. The receptor source for this set is a woman of 80 years or more with acute or convalescent COVID-19.

V and J are TRBV30 and TRBJ2-7, with D possibly TRBD1 on 6 matching bases. The CDR3 runs to 15 residues. Trimming cost V 5 bases and J 5 bases, with 22 bases left between them. Germline CDR1 GTSNPN, CDR2 SVGIG (reference sequence). CDR3 DNA: TGTGCCTGGTCCCCGCTGACAGGCAGAGGGGACGAGCAGTACTTC. Protein sequence: CAWSPLTGRGDEQYF.

Of note for this clone: In the same sample, other DNA sequences code for this CDR3. The rearrangement uses TRBV18 and TRBJ1-1, with D perhaps TRBD1 (6 bases). The CDR3 totals 13 residues. The germline V gene has CDR1 KGHSH and CDR2 LQKENI. The V and J ends lost 3 bases and 1 base respectively, with 6 bases between them. The CDR3 bases are TGTGCCAGCTCACCCAGGGGGAACACTGAAGCTTTCTTT. Its translation: CASSPRGNTEAFF.

The rearrangement joins TRBV6-5 to TRBJ1-1, with 7 bases matching TRBD1. Losses at the gene ends were 0 bases for V and 0 bases for J; bases not matched to a gene: 4. Germline V gene data show CDR1 as MNHEY and CDR2 as SVGAGI. CDR3 size: 16 residues. In DNA, the CDR3 is TGTGCCAGCAGTTACTCGAAGGGGGCAATGAACACTGAAGCTTTCTTT. Translating gives CASSYSKGAMNTEAFF.

The chain uses TRBV5-6 and TRBJ2-5; 9 bases are shared with TRBD1. The CDR3 is made up of 13 amino acids. Per the germline V gene, CDR1 is SGHDT and CDR2 is YYEEEE. Trimming cost V 5 bases and J 4 bases; bases outside gene matches: 3. The CDR3 protein is CASRYRGRETQYF. The CDR3 region has the DNA TGTGCCAGCAGGTACAGGGGGCGAGAGACCCAGTACTTC.

This clone has only a few counts. The sample carries other DNA sequences with the same CDR3. V and J are TRBV5-1 and TRBJ2-1; 7 nucleotides align to TRBD2. The CDR3 covers 15 residues. Germline values: CDR1 SGHRS, CDR2 YFSETQ. V shed 1 base and J 0 bases; nucleotides not matched to a gene: 1. Here the CDR3 DNA reads TGCGCCAGCAGCTTGTCGGGGGGCTCCTACAATGAGCAGTTCTTC. Translated: CASSLSGGSYNEQFF.